This T cell receptor (beta chain) was sequenced in a study of cytomegalovirus exposure and HLA in healthy donors. Study results and caveats: A later analysis showed HLA-associated TCR beta chains outstripping equally common others in clonal expansion.

Trimming cost V 5 bases and J 2 bases, with 10 bases left between them. Germline V gene lookup returns CDR1 SGHTA and CDR2 FQGNSA. The CDR3 is 14 amino acids. As concerns this clone: Its specificity is not known.

13 Jbeta primers and 60 Vbeta primers were used for the PCR. The method was immunoSEQ multiplex PCR; TCRdb's version includes in-frame clones alone and lacks a portion of them. The sample yields about 190,000 clones, roughly four fifths seen once. This sequence originates from a woman aged 50 to 65 in good health and CMV-seropositive. V is TRBV7-2 and J is TRBJ1-5, with D possibly being TRBD1 (6 bases). The sample comprised PBMCs. The CDR3 bases are TGTGCCAGCAGCCCAGGGGACGGCAATCAGCCCCAGCATTTT. This gives the protein CASSPGDGNQPQHF.